This T cell receptor (beta chain) derives from a study of T cells in tuberculosis. Study information: A South African cohort included IGRA-negative adolescents, latently infected IGRA-positive adolescents and adults with active tuberculosis.

General study results and limits: Active tuberculosis alpha repertoires lay closer to GMM-specific TCRs than controls'.

The ends lost 4 bases at V and 6 bases at J; junction bases unmatched: 8. The germline CDR1 and CDR2 sequences are SGHRS and YFSETQ. CDR3 size: 15 residues. The repertoire was sequenced with immunoSEQ multiplex PCR; TCRdb's copy has only in-frame clones and lacks some. The sample records about 25,000 clones, nearly 97% being singletons. This clone was detected a few times. Its specificity is not known. The sequenced sample was PBMCs. This TCR was recovered from a donor aged 10 to 29 with latent tuberculosis or without tuberculosis infection. The genes are TRBV5-1 and TRBJ1-2, with 11 bases aligning to TRBD1. CDR3 residues: CASSTDGQGANGYTF. The CDR3 region has the DNA TGCGCCAGCAGCACCGACGGACAGGGGGCAAATGGCTACACCTTC.